This entry lists 2 T cell receptor beta chains sequenced from one sample in a study of blood T cell repertoires in COVID-19. TCRdb's copy holds only in-frame clones and misses some; the assay was immunoSEQ multiplex PCR. The sample shows fewer than 650,000 clones, roughly nine tenths of them seen only once. The sample was peripheral blood. The origin of the receptors is a woman aged 45-59 years with COVID-19, enrolled during active disease.

The chain links TRBV6-5 to TRBJ1-2; 10 positions match TRBD1. V lost 4 bases and J lost 8; bases outside the gene matches: 4. The germline CDR1 and CDR2 sequences are MNHEY and SVGAGI. The CDR3 has 13 residues. Written as DNA, the CDR3 is TGTGCCAGCAGTTTGGGACAGGGGCGCGGCTACACCTTC. Encoded protein: CASSLGQGRGYTF.

This chain connects TRBV6-5 to TRBJ1-6, with TRBD1 matching over 7 bases. CDR1 and CDR2 from the germline V gene are MNHEY and SVGAGI. J was trimmed by 9 bases and V by 6 bases; bases with no gene match: 11. The CDR3 spans 15 residues. DNA of the CDR3: TGTGCCAGCAGATCAACCGGGACAGACCTTTCACCCCTCCACTTT. This translates into CASRSTGTDLSPLHF.